This TCR beta chain was identified in a study of T cells in Graves' hyperthyroidism and ophthalmopathy. This clonotype has only a few counts. The germline V and J ends were trimmed by 6 bases and 0 bases, with 7 bases remaining between them. This CDR3 has 13 amino acids. Germline V CDR1 and CDR2: ENHRY, SYGVKD. TCR beta CDR3 regions were amplified from RNA. The study used the HTBI primer set for a first-round RT-PCR of the TCR CDR3. MiXCR, run by TCRdb on the multiplex PCR reads, gives a single entry per CDR3 protein. The table records approximately 590,000 distinct CDR3 sequences, less than 20% of them present only once.

This chain connects TRBV10-3 to TRBJ2-3, with unresolved D. Sequenced material: blood. The sequence was obtained from a woman aged 30 to 39 with Graves' hyperthyroidism. The CDR3 nucleotides read TGTGCCATCAGGGTCATTAGCACAGATACGCAGTATTTT. Translated, it gives CAIRVISTDTQYF.